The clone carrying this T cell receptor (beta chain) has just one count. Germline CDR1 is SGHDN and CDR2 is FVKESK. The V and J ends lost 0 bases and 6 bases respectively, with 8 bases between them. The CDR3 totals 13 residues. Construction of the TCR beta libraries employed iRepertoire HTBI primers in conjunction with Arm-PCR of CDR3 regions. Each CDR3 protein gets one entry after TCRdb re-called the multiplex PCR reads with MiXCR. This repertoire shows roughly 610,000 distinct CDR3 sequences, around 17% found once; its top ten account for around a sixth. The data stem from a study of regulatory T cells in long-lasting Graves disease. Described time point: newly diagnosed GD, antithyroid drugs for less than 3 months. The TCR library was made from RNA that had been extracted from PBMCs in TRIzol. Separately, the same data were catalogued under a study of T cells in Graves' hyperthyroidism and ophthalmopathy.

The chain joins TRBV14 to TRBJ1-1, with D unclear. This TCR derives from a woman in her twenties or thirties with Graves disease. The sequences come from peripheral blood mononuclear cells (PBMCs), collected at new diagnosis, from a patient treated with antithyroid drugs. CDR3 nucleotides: TGTGCCAGCAGCCAAGATCCGAGGGCTGAAGCTTTCTTT. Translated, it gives CASSQDPRAEAFF.